The 21 T cell receptor beta chains listed next were all sequenced from one sample in a study of T cell responses to AZD1222 COVID-19 vaccine listed by TCRdb under 2021. Interpreted using the paper, the time point label stands for: about 28 days (+/-7) after the second vaccine dose. To prepare the library, the immunoSEQ multiplex PCR assay was applied. TCRdb mirrors the immuneACCESS table, restricted to in-frame sequences. Some clones are absent from its copies; in checked studies, under half trace to an unresolved V gene, and the reason for the others is unknown. The sample table shows about 73,000 clones, and about 88% are seen once. Together, the top ten hold about 9% of the sample. The sequencing here drew on peripheral blood, taken 28 days after the second AZD1222 dose. All receptors come from an adult who received the AZD1222 COVID-19 vaccine.

V usage is TRBV7-9 and J usage is TRBJ2-2; possibly TRBD1 for D (6 bases). Germline CDR1 is SEHNR and CDR2 is FQNEAQ (reference sequence). The CDR3 is 15 amino acids. V was trimmed by 8 bases and J by 3 bases, leaving 16 bases between them. The CDR3 bases are TGTGCCAGCGGCATCAGGGGACCGGACACCGGGGAGCTGTTTTTT. As protein: CASGIRGPDTGELFF.

V and J are TRBV5-1 and TRBJ1-6, with D unresolved. CDR3 length: 15 amino acids. V lost 4 bases and J lost 0, with 8 bases in between. Germline V gives CDR1 SGHRS, CDR2 YFSETQ. Here the CDR3 reads CASSPVGSYNSPLHF. The CDR3 bases are TGCGCCAGCAGCCCAGTGGGCTCCTATAATTCACCCCTCCACTTT.

The V call is TRBV19, the J call TRBJ1-5, with 7 bases that match TRBD1. Trimming removed 5 bases from V and 6 bases from J; junction bases left unmatched: 7. The CDR3 runs to 14 residues. CDR1 is LNHDA and CDR2 is SQIVND in the germline V gene (reference sequence). The CDR3 nucleotides read TGTGCCAGTAGTCCGCAGGGGGGGGGTCAGCCCCAGCATTTT. The encoded protein is CASSPQGGGQPQHF.

This chain's CDR3 is CATSEAGGYTF. The DNA for the CDR3 is TGTGCCACCAGTGAGGCAGGGGGCTACACCTTC. This rearrangement joins TRBV24-1 to TRBJ1-2, with TRBD1 as a possible D gene (5 bases). The germline gives CDR1 KGHDR, CDR2 SFDVKD. The V and J ends lost 4 bases and 8 bases respectively, with 7 bases between them. The CDR3 totals 11 residues.

The chain employs TRBV6-2 or TRBV6-3 and TRBJ2-1; either TRBD1 or TRBD2 may fit D (6 bases each). Trimming removed 0 bases at V and 9 bases at J, with 15 bases between. Germline V gene data show CDR1 as MNHEY and CDR2 as SVGEGT. The length of the CDR3 is 15 residues. The CDR3 is CASSYSWGAAGEQFF. The CDR3 DNA follows: TGTGCCAGCAGTTACTCGTGGGGGGCGGCCGGTGAGCAGTTCTTC.

This clone came up once. This chain connects TRBV2 to TRBJ2-1; 10 bases align to TRBD1. V was pared by 6 bases and J by 8 bases, with 10 bases of the junction left unmatched. This CDR3 has 15 residues. Germline values: CDR1 SNHLY, CDR2 FYNNEI. The chain's CDR3 is CASSPGTGVRHEQFF. The CDR3 DNA sequence: TGTGCCAGCAGCCCGGGGACAGGGGTTCGCCATGAGCAGTTCTTC.

DNA for the CDR3: TGTGCCAGCAGCGGAGCAGGGGGCGGGAACACTGAAGCTTTCTTT. Its translation: CASSGAGGGNTEAFF. The chain uses TRBV13 and TRBJ1-1, with 8 nucleotides matching TRBD1. V shed 5 bases, J shed 1 base, and the junction held 6 bases outside the gene matches. CDR1 and CDR2 from the germline V gene are PRHDT and FYEKMQ (reference sequence). The CDR3 extends over 15 amino acids.

The chain carries TRBV27 and TRBJ1-2; D is unresolved. This CDR3 comprises 17 residues. V was trimmed by 3 bases and J by 4 bases, leaving 21 bases between them. CDR1 is MNHEY, CDR2 SMNVEV, per germline (reference sequence). The CDR3 DNA is TGTGCCAGCAGTTTGACGTCGGACTTACCGAAAGCCTATGGCTACACCTTC. This gives the protein CASSLTSDLPKAYGYTF.

The chain employs TRBV14 and TRBJ2-3, with D perhaps matching TRBD1 or TRBD2 (5 bases each). Trimming took off 0 bases at V and 2 bases at J, with 24 bases between the two ends. Germline lookup yields CDR1 SGHDN and CDR2 FVKESK. The CDR3 consists of 20 residues. The CDR3, as DNA: TGTGCCAGCAGCCAAGATCGGGCAGGGATTAGGGGACGCCACACAGATACGCAGTATTTT. It is translated as CASSQDRAGIRGRHTDTQYF.

This chain connects TRBV28 to TRBJ1-1, with unresolved D. V lost 2 bases and J 0 bases, leaving 7 bases between the germline ends. Germline lookup yields CDR1 MDHEN and CDR2 SYDVKM. CDR3 size: 14 residues. CDR3 residues: CASSLDIMNTEAFF. The DNA for the CDR3 is TGTGCCAGCAGTTTAGATATCATGAACACTGAAGCTTTCTTT.

The rearrangement uses TRBV2 and TRBJ2-2; TRBD2 agrees at 9 bases. The CDR3 length is 17 residues. V was pared by 5 bases and J by 0 bases, with 7 bases of the junction left unmatched. Germline CDR1 reads SNHLY; CDR2 reads FYNNEI. CDR3 region: CASSLFAGGPNTGELFF. CDR3 in DNA: TGTGCCAGCAGTTTATTCGCGGGGGGGCCGAACACCGGGGAGCTGTTTTTT.

The J gene is TRBJ1-2, the V gene TRBV3-1 (or the pseudogene TRBV3-2); D remains unclear. The V end lost 0 bases, the J end lost 7 bases, and 15 bases lay between the germline ends. Germline lookup yields CDR1 LGHDT and CDR2 YNNKEL (reference sequence). The CDR3 runs 15 residues. DNA of the CDR3: TGTGCCAGCAGCCAAGATCTAAAGGGTCTGAGTGGCTACACCTTC. Amino acids: CASSQDLKGLSGYTF.

V usage is TRBV27 and J usage is TRBJ2-3; the D gene could be TRBD1 or TRBD2 (5 bases each). The CDR3 sequence is 13 residues long. Germline V gene sequence: CDR1 MNHEY, CDR2 SMNVEV (reference sequence). V gave up 3 bases and J gave up 2 bases, with 6 bases separating them. Written as DNA, the CDR3 is TGTGCCAGCAGTTTGGGGGTCACAGATACGCAGTATTTT. This gives the protein CASSLGVTDTQYF.

The rearrangement uses TRBV5-5 and TRBJ2-3; TRBD2 aligns across 7 bases. CDR1 is SGHKS, CDR2 YYEKEE, per germline (reference sequence). This CDR3 comprises 16 residues. The J segment lost 6 bases and the V segment lost 4 bases, leaving 14 bases of the junction unmatched. For the CDR3, the DNA is TGTGCCAGCAGCCTGTCGACTAGCCTCTCGGGGGATACGCAGTATTTT. It codes for CASSLSTSLSGDTQYF.

This chain's CDR3 is CASSQGADGYTF. The CDR3 DNA follows: TGTGCCAGCAGCCAAGGGGCGGATGGCTACACCTTC. This chain joins TRBV3-1 (or the pseudogene TRBV3-2) and TRBJ1-2; D is ambiguous. CDR1 and CDR2 (germline): LGHDT, YNNKEL (reference sequence). Trimming pared 1 base from V and 6 bases from J, leaving 6 bases between. The CDR3 has 12 residues.

V and J are TRBV9 and TRBJ2-1, with 12 bases identical to TRBD2. CDR1 and CDR2 from the germline V gene are SGDLS and YYNGEE. CDR3 length: 16 amino acids. The V gene end was trimmed by 0 bases and the J gene end by 9 bases; junction bases not matched to a gene: 7. The CDR3 DNA sequence: TGTGCCAGCAGCGTAGGGTCTAGCGGGGGGGTCAGTGAGCAGTTCTTC. It yields the protein CASSVGSSGGVSEQFF.

This rearrangement joins TRBV5-1 to TRBJ2-2, with a tentative D call TRBD2 (6 bases). Germline values: CDR1 SGHRS, CDR2 YFSETQ. The CDR3 runs to 15 residues. Between the trimmed V and J ends, which lost 0 bases and 8 bases, there was a span of 14 bases. For the CDR3, the DNA is TGCGCCAGCAGCTTGGCCGGGAGAGAACTGGGGGAGCTGTTTTTT. It specifies CASSLAGRELGELFF.

The chain has TRBV19 and TRBJ2-6; D assignment may be TRBD1 or TRBD2 (5 bases each). The germline V gene encodes CDR1 LNHDA and CDR2 SQIVND (reference sequence). The CDR3 is 18 amino acids. The V end lost 3 bases, the J end lost 0 bases, and 15 bases lay between the germline ends. The CDR3 is CASSMGVGVFSGANVLTF. DNA of the CDR3: TGTGCCAGTAGTATGGGGGTGGGAGTTTTCTCTGGGGCCAACGTCCTGACTTTC.

The sample holds a few counts of this clone. V is TRBV27 and J is TRBJ1-1; perhaps TRBD1 as D (5 bases). This CDR3 is built from 13 residues. Germline lookup yields CDR1 MNHEY and CDR2 SMNVEV (reference sequence). The V gene lost 1 base and the J gene lost 7 bases, with 10 bases spanning the gap. The CDR3 is CASSLWRQGEAFF. The CDR3 region has the DNA TGTGCCAGCAGTTTATGGAGGCAGGGTGAAGCTTTCTTT.

The CDR3 DNA is TGTGCCAGTAGTATAGTGGCAGGTCCTAATGAAAAACTGTTTTTT. Amino acid sequence: CASSIVAGPNEKLFF. The rearrangement uses TRBV19 and TRBJ1-4; D gene ambiguous. Germline CDR1 reads LNHDA; CDR2 reads SQIVND (reference sequence). Trimming removed 1 base from V and 3 bases from J, with 9 bases in between. CDR3 size: 15 residues. Full variable domain (remainder filled in from reference TRBV19 and TRBJ1-4): DGGITQSPKYLFRKEGQNVTLSCEQNLNHDAMYWYRQDPGQGLRLIYYSQIVNDFQKGDIAEGYSVSREKKESFPLTVTSAQKNPTAFYLCASSIVAGPNEKLFFGSGTQLSVL.

This clone occurred once. This chain joins TRBV11-3 and TRBJ2-7, with 9 nucleotides matching TRBD1. This CDR3 contains 14 residues. The germline V gene has CDR1 SGHNT and CDR2 YENEEA. The trim removed 4 bases at V and 4 bases at J, leaving 5 bases unmatched. CDR3 DNA: TGTGCCAGCAGCTCACAGGGGGCTTTTTACGAGCAGTACGTC. Translated: CASSSQGAFYEQYV.